A selection of T cell receptor beta chains follows, all from one sample in a study of response to subunit inactivated influenza vaccine. TCRdb reprocessed the RT-PCR reads via MiXCR and lists one record per CDR3 protein. Among roughly 570,000 distinct CDR3 sequences listed, approximately 13% were seen once. The sequenced sample was PBMCs from blood, obtained roughly 48 days after vaccination. The origin of the receptors is a man aged 50-59 years who received an inactivated influenza vaccine. Each CDR3 is given with its conserved first and last residue. A D gene is named only where the DNA matches it firmly. A clone size is listed for some rows: how often the clone was seen (once, few, many), or a class if it is expanded.

TRBJ1-3 TRBV7-9 few - CASSPRDNRDFANTIYF TGTGCCAGCAGCCCCCGGGACAATAGAGACTTTGCAAACACCATATATTTT
TRBJ2-7 TRBV24-1 - TRBD1 CATSSGTGTYEQYF TGTGCCACCAGCTCCGGGACAGGGACCTACGAGCAGTACTTC
TRBJ2-1 TRBV18 few - CASSPPGAGGNYNEQFF TGTGCCAGCTCACCACCGGGAGCGGGTGGAAACTACAATGAGCAGTTCTTC
TRBJ2-1 TRBV7-2 many TRBD2 CASHRGGVEQFF TGTGCCAGCCATCGTGGGGGGGTTGAGCAGTTCTTC
TRBJ2-5 TRBV29-1 few TRBD2 CSAYLAEGQETQYF TGCAGCGCGTACCTAGCGGAGGGACAAGAGACCCAGTACTTC
TRBJ2-3 TRBV15 - - CATSSRLATDTQYF TGTGCCACCAGCTCGCGGCTAGCGACAGATACGCAGTATTTT
TRBJ2-5 TRBV9 - - CASSVASGTWGETQYF TGTGCCAGCAGCGTAGCTTCGGGGACATGGGGGGAGACCCAGTACTTC
TRBJ2-7 TRBV20-1 - - CSARWGLEQYF TGCAGTGCCAGGTGGGGCCTCGAGCAGTACTTC
TRBJ1-2 TRBV12-3/TRBV12-4 - - CASSKGRVAEGYGYTF TGTGCCAGCAGCAAAGGAAGGGTGGCGGAGGGCTATGGCTACACCTTC
TRBJ2-3 TRBV14 few TRBD2 CASSQVLAGPADTQYF TGTGCCAGCAGCCAAGTGCTAGCGGGTCCGGCGGATACGCAGTATTTT
TRBJ2-1 TRBV12-3/TRBV12-4 many - CASTRQPYNEQFF TGTGCCAGCACCCGGCAGCCCTACAATGAGCAGTTCTTC
TRBJ1-3 TRBV12-3/TRBV12-4 - - CASSAGLTGNTIYF TGTGCCAGCAGTGCAGGATTAACTGGAAACACCATATATTTT
TRBJ1-6 TRBV4-3 many - CASSPYEGNNSPLHF TGCGCCAGCAGCCCTTATGAAGGGAATAATTCACCCCTCCACTTT
TRBJ2-1 TRBV11-2 few - CASSLTRMEQFF TGTGCCAGCAGCTTAACGCGGATGGAGCAGTTCTTC
TRBJ2-7 TRBV12-3/TRBV12-4 - TRBD2 CASTMGAGLTYEQYF TGTGCCAGCACCATGGGAGCGGGGCTAACCTACGAGCAGTACTTC
TRBJ1-1 TRBV12-3/TRBV12-4 many TRBD1 CASSSRGGQGMNTEAFF TGTGCCAGCAGTTCCCGGGGGGGACAGGGGATGAACACTGAAGCTTTCTTT
TRBJ2-2 TRBV3-1 few TRBD2 CASSQDWGLAGVGTGELFF TGTGCCAGCAGCCAAGATTGGGGTCTAGCGGGAGTGGGCACCGGGGAGCTGTTTTTT
TRBJ1-5 TRBV20-1 few - CSAREAGVGQPQHF TGCAGTGCTAGAGAGGCGGGGGTAGGTCAGCCCCAGCATTTT
TRBJ1-1 TRBV7-2 - - CASRTGGRVNTEAFF TGTGCCAGCAGAACCGGCGGCAGGGTGAACACTGAAGCTTTCTTT
TRBJ2-5 TRBV6-1 - - CASTRADQETQYF TGTGCCAGCACCAGGGCTGACCAAGAGACCCAGTACTTC
TRBJ2-7 TRBV12-3/TRBV12-4 - - CASRKGTAGYEQYF TGTGCCAGCAGGAAGGGGACGGCGGGCTACGAGCAGTACTTC
TRBJ1-5 TRBV7-6 many - CASSFIRSNQPQHF TGTGCCAGCAGCTTCATAAGGTCTAATCAGCCCCAGCATTTT
TRBJ2-7 TRBV4-2 - - CASSRSGAGSEQYF TGTGCCAGCAGCCGCAGCGGAGCAGGGAGCGAGCAGTACTTC
TRBJ2-5 TRBV10-3 few TRBD1 CAISWTGGGQETQYF TGTGCCATCAGCTGGACAGGGGGCGGACAAGAGACCCAGTACTTC
TRBJ2-1 TRBV7-9 many - CASSSGSAFEQFF TGTGCCAGCAGCTCAGGAAGCGCGTTTGAGCAGTTCTTC
TRBJ2-3 TRBV4-3 - - CASSQDAGTPFGQYF TGCGCCAGCAGCCAAGATGCTGGGACCCCGTTCGGGCAGTATTTT
TRBJ2-1 TRBV15 - - CATTKEGNEQFF TGTGCCACCACGAAAGAAGGGAATGAGCAGTTCTTC
TRBJ2-1 TRBV12-3/TRBV12-4 many - CASSLGTVDEQFF TGTGCCAGCAGTTTAGGGACAGTTGATGAGCAGTTCTTC
TRBJ2-1 TRBV28 - TRBD2 CASRSGGAFYEQFF TGTGCCAGCCGTAGCGGGGGGGCCTTTTATGAGCAGTTCTTC
TRBJ2-2 TRBV5-1 many TRBD1 CASSLSGTGLTGELFF TGCGCCAGCAGCTTATCCGGGACAGGGCTGACCGGGGAGCTGTTTTTT
TRBJ1-1 TRBV20-1 many - CSAPTMNTEAFF TGCAGTGCGCCAACTATGAACACTGAAGCTTTCTTT
TRBJ2-3 TRBV7-9 - - CASSLAQGVTDTQYF TGTGCCAGCAGCTTAGCGCAGGGCGTCACAGATACGCAGTATTTT
TRBJ2-7 TRBV6-5 - TRBD2 CASSYNSGNYEQYF TGTGCCAGCAGTTACAATAGCGGGAACTACGAGCAGTACTTC
TRBJ2-1 TRBV7-8 - TRBD2 CASSLTSGRSYNEQFF TGTGCCAGCAGCCTGACTAGCGGGAGGTCCTACAATGAGCAGTTCTTC
TRBJ2-7 TRBV11-2 - TRBD1 CASSLDNEYRGGIEQYF TGTGCCAGCAGCTTAGACAATGAGTACAGGGGTGGCATCGAGCAGTACTTC
TRBJ2-2 TRBV9 few TRBD2 CASSVTAGLNTGELFF TGTGCCAGCAGCGTCACAGCGGGACTAAACACCGGGGAGCTGTTTTTT
TRBJ2-7 TRBV7-9 - TRBD1 CASSSPGQDYEQYF TGTGCCAGCAGCTCACCGGGACAGGACTACGAGCAGTACTTC
TRBJ2-1 TRBV12-3/TRBV12-4 many - CASKRRAILDEQFF TGTGCCAGCAAAAGGCGGGCAATATTGGATGAGCAGTTCTTC
TRBJ1-1 TRBV5-1 many - CASSLSGVTEAFF TGCGCCAGCAGCTTGTCGGGCGTGACTGAAGCTTTCTTT
TRBJ2-5 TRBV28 - - CASSLVAGGPIQETQYF TGTGCCAGCAGTTTAGTAGCCGGAGGACCGATCCAAGAGACCCAGTACTTC
TRBJ1-6 TRBV7-2 - - CASSPLMAEGSPLHF TGTGCCAGCAGCCCGCTAATGGCGGAGGGTTCACCCCTCCACTTT
TRBJ1-2 TRBV7-8 - TRBD1 CASSLNPDRREGYTF TGTGCCAGCAGCCTGAACCCGGACAGGAGGGAAGGCTACACCTTC
TRBJ2-3 TRBV5-5 few - CASILEVIDTQYF TGTGCCAGCATCCTCGAAGTAATAGATACGCAGTATTTT
TRBJ1-1 TRBV7-9 many - CASSQTAGYTEAFF TGTGCCAGCAGCCAAACAGCTGGGTACACTGAAGCTTTCTTT
TRBJ2-7 TRBV4-1 many - CASSQEPVYEQYF TGCGCCAGCAGCCAAGAGCCAGTCTACGAGCAGTACTTC
TRBJ2-7 TRBV19 - - CASSSRTSSYEQYF TGTGCCAGTAGTTCTCGGACCAGCTCCTACGAGCAGTACTTC
TRBJ2-1 TRBV20-1 - TRBD2 CSARRTSGTYNEQFF TGCAGTGCTAGACGGACTAGCGGGACGTACAATGAGCAGTTCTTC
TRBJ2-5 TRBV5-1 - TRBD2 CASSSFSGETQYF TGCGCCAGCAGCTCGTTTAGCGGGGAGACCCAGTACTTC
TRBJ2-1 TRBV18 - TRBD1 CASSQGQGASEQFF TGTGCCAGCTCACAGGGGCAGGGGGCTAGTGAGCAGTTCTTC
TRBJ2-7 TRBV6-5 - TRBD1 CASSYPGTGSGEQYF TGTGCCAGCAGTTACCCCGGGACAGGTTCGGGCGAGCAGTACTTC
TRBJ2-7 TRBV4-2 - - CASSQERVHEQYF TGTGCCAGCAGCCAAGAAAGGGTCCACGAGCAGTACTTC
TRBJ2-1 TRBV9 - - CASSVATGGVSEQFF TGTGCCAGCAGCGTAGCTACAGGTGGGGTGAGTGAGCAGTTCTTC
TRBJ1-1 TRBV28 - - CASLDRNTMNTEAFF TGTGCCAGCCTAGACAGGAACACCATGAACACTGAAGCTTTCTTT
TRBJ2-7 TRBV5-1 few TRBD1 CASSFRAGGYEQYF TGCGCCAGCAGCTTCAGGGCAGGGGGCTACGAGCAGTACTTC